The 22 T cell receptor beta chains below come from one sample, sequenced in a study of vaccination and CD4 T cells after COVID-19. Their target antigens are unknown. At the Johns Hopkins FTIC core, DNA taken from cultured CD4+ T cells was sequenced by way of the Oncomine TCR Beta short-read assay. MiXCR was run by TCRdb on the PCR reads, yielding one entry per CDR3 protein. In the table there are around 19,000 distinct CDR3 sequences, 50% to 55% of which are singletons. The treatment is: approximately 9-day PBMC culture with coronavirus spike peptide pools or control peptides (ViraFEST assay). Specimen: CD4+ T cells from blood, cultured in vitro. The origin of the receptors is a human donor who had recovered from COVID-19.

The J gene is TRBJ2-1, the V gene TRBV6-2 or TRBV6-3; 8 bases are shared with TRBD2. The germline V gene has CDR1 MNHEY and CDR2 SVGEGT. The CDR3 covers 16 residues. V shed 7 bases and J 4 bases; nucleotides not matched to a gene: 12. In DNA form, the CDR3 reads TGTGCCAGCACGCGAGGGATAGCGGGGATTTACAATGAGCAGTTCTTC. This translates into CASTRGIAGIYNEQFF.

The chain carries TRBV9 and TRBJ2-2; 8 bases line up with TRBD1. This CDR3 has 15 amino acids. Trimming at V came to 4 bases and at J to 6 bases, leaving 8 bases not matched to a gene. Germline-derived CDR1 and CDR2 are SGDLS and YYNGEE. The CDR3 protein is CASSLGQVVSGELFF. The CDR3 DNA is TGTGCCAGCAGCTTGGGACAGGTCGTTTCCGGGGAGCTGTTTTTT. Full variable domain (rest looked up from reference TRBV9 and TRBJ2-2): DSGVTQTPKHLITATGQRVTLRCSPRSGDLSVYWYQQSLDQGLQFLIQYYNGEERAKGNILERFSAQQFPDLHSELNLSSLELGDSALYFCASSLGQVVSGELFFGEGSRLTVL.

CDR3 amino acids: CASSFAGQGKGTQYF. In DNA, the CDR3 is TGTGCCAGCAGTTTCGCCGGACAGGGTAAAGGGACCCAGTACTTC. The rearrangement links TRBV12-3 or TRBV12-4 to TRBJ2-5; 8 positions agree with TRBD1. V lost 3 bases to trimming and J lost 7 bases; unmatched junction nucleotides: 10. The CDR3 is 15 residues long.

The chain employs TRBV11-3 and TRBJ2-5, with D possibly matching TRBD1 (6 bases). The V gene's germline CDR1 is SGHNT and CDR2 YENEEA. Trimming removed 4 bases from V and 3 bases from J, with 15 bases in between. The CDR3 consists of 15 residues. The CDR3 loop reads CASSSLQGSEETQYF. The CDR3, as DNA: TGTGCCAGCAGCTCATTACAGGGCTCAGAAGAGACCCAGTACTTC.

The DNA for the CDR3 is TGTGCCGGGACACAAATCATGAACACTGAAGCTTTCTTT. This translates into CAGTQIMNTEAFF. The chain combines TRBV2 with TRBJ1-1; a possible D gene is TRBD1 (6 bases). Germline CDR1 is SNHLY and CDR2 is FYNNEI. The CDR3 loop spans 13 amino acids. With 11 bases removed from V and 0 bases from J, the gap between germline ends came to 13 bases.

The chain has TRBV10-3 and TRBJ1-5; unclear D gene. Germline CDR1 reads ENHRY; CDR2 reads SYGVKD. Trimming pared 0 bases from V and 7 bases from J, leaving 7 bases between. The CDR3 covers 13 residues. CDR3 DNA: TGTGCCATCAGTGAGTCGATTGGGCAGCCCCAGCATTTT. It is translated as CAISESIGQPQHF.

This chain joins TRBV7-9 and TRBJ1-2; D might be TRBD1 (6 bases). Trimming took 5 bases from V and 5 from J, leaving 18 bases between them. Germline lookup yields CDR1 SEHNR and CDR2 FQNEAQ (reference sequence). This CDR3 has 15 residues. CDR3 amino acids: CASSQPQGKGYGYTF. The CDR3 bases are TGTGCCAGCAGCCAGCCCCAGGGGAAAGGGTATGGCTACACCTTC. The full variable domain, its missing parts supplied by reference TRBV7-9 and TRBJ1-2, is DTGVSQNPRHKITKRGQNVTFRCDPISEHNRLYWYRQTLGQGPEFLTYFQNEAQLEKSRLLSDRFSAERPKGSFSTLEIQRTEQGDSAMYLCASSQPQGKGYGYTFGSGTRLTVV.

This chain links TRBV7-3 with TRBJ2-1, with D possibly being TRBD2 (6 bases). The germline V gene has CDR1 SGHTA and CDR2 FQGTGA. V was shortened by 4 bases and J by 5 bases, with 15 bases between the two germline ends. This CDR3 region has 15 residues. This CDR3 reads CASSSSTLADNEQFF. As DNA, the CDR3 is TGTGCCAGCAGCTCGTCTACTTTAGCGGACAATGAGCAGTTCTTC.

The CDR3 coding sequence is TGTGCCAGCAGCTTCAGGGGACGATCACCCCTCCACTTT. Translating it yields CASSFRGRSPLHF. The gene calls are TRBV7-9 and TRBJ1-6, with D maybe TRBD1 (6 bases). The V gene lost 3 bases and the J gene lost 10 bases, with 10 bases spanning the gap. The V gene's germline CDR1 is SEHNR and CDR2 FQNEAQ (reference sequence). The CDR3 is made up of 13 amino acids.

The chain is built from TRBV2 and TRBJ1-5; possible D gene TRBD1, 6 bases. This CDR3 is built from 12 residues. In germline, CDR1 is SNHLY, CDR2 FYNNEI. V lost 7 bases, J lost 7 bases, and 11 bases lay in between. CDR3 coding DNA: TGTGCCAGCACCGAAGGGGGGCAGCCCCAGCATTTT. It codes for CASTEGGQPQHF.

This clonotype appeared a few times. The V and J genes are TRBV12-3 or TRBV12-4 and TRBJ1-5; the D gene is possibly TRBD1 (6 bases). With 5 bases removed from V and 1 base from J, the gap between germline ends came to 9 bases. This CDR3 has 14 residues. This CDR3 reads CASSLQGSNQPQHF. DNA of the CDR3: TGTGCCAGCAGTCTGCAGGGGAGCAATCAGCCCCAGCATTTT.

The V call is TRBV5-6, the J call TRBJ1-5, with 9 bases fitting TRBD1. Germline assignment: CDR1 SGHDT and CDR2 YYEEEE. This CDR3 comprises 15 residues. J gave up 2 bases and V 4 bases, and 4 bases lay outside the gene matches. The CDR3 region has the DNA TGTGCCAGCAGCAGAAGGACAGGGGGCAATCAGCCCCAGCATTTT. It yields the protein CASSRRTGGNQPQHF.

The chain has TRBV30 and TRBJ2-2; 7 nucleotides agree with TRBD2. In germline, CDR1 is GTSNPN, CDR2 SVGIG (reference sequence). Trimming removed 3 bases from V and 5 bases from J; junction bases left unmatched: 3. The CDR3 runs to 13 residues. CDR3 in DNA: TGTGCCTGGAGGCAGGGAGGGACCGGGGAGCTGTTTTTT. Translated, it gives CAWRQGGTGELFF.

The V gene is TRBV12-3 or TRBV12-4, the J gene TRBJ2-5, with 13 positions matching TRBD2. This CDR3 comprises 16 residues. After removal of 0 bases from V and 2 bases from J, the junction contained 0 bases not matched to a gene. The CDR3: CASSLATSGGQETQYF. The CDR3 DNA is TGTGCCAGCAGTTTAGCGACTAGCGGGGGGCAAGAGACCCAGTACTTC.

The chain employs TRBV6-1 and TRBJ2-7; TRBD2 matches at 12 bases. With V trimmed by 10 bases and J by 0 bases, 7 bases remained unmatched. The CDR3 contains 15 residues. Per germline, CDR1 MNHNS and CDR2 SASEGT. CDR3 residues: CATGLAGYFSYEQYF. The CDR3 nucleotides are TGTGCCACCGGACTAGCGGGATACTTCTCCTACGAGCAGTACTTC.

The gene calls are TRBV7-2 and TRBJ2-4; maybe TRBD2 (5 bases). Trimming removed 0 bases at V and 8 bases at J, with 14 bases between. CDR3 size: 15 residues. Germline V gene data show CDR1 as SGHTA and CDR2 as FQGNSA. CDR3 protein: CASSLAGSGLDIQYF. CDR3 bases: TGTGCCAGCAGCTTAGCAGGGAGTGGTTTGGACATTCAGTACTTC.

The chain uses TRBV15 and TRBJ1-6; D remains ambiguous. The germline V and J ends were trimmed by 1 base and 7 bases, with 5 bases remaining between them. Germline lookup yields CDR1 LNHNV and CDR2 YYDKDF (reference sequence). The CDR3 has 13 residues. The CDR3 is CATSRGRNSPLHF. The DNA of the CDR3 is TGTGCCACCAGCAGAGGGAGGAATTCACCCCTCCACTTT.

The rearrangement joins TRBV2 to TRBJ2-5, with D possibly matching TRBD1 (6 bases). CDR3 length equals 14 residues. Germline V CDR1 and CDR2: SNHLY, FYNNEI. Deletions cut 7 bases from V and 4 bases from J, with 16 bases between. The CDR3 sequence: CASIEQGSRETQYF. The CDR3 bases are TGTGCCAGCATCGAACAGGGAAGTCGAGAGACCCAGTACTTC.

The chain joins TRBV6-1 to TRBJ1-2; the match to TRBD1 covers 7 bases. The germline gives CDR1 MNHNS, CDR2 SASEGT. J lost 7 bases, V lost 0 bases, and 8 bases had no gene match. CDR3 size: 15 residues. Here the CDR3 reads CASSEAQTGRAGYTF. CDR3 coding DNA: TGTGCCAGCAGTGAAGCTCAGACAGGGCGGGCTGGCTACACCTTC.

This chain connects TRBV28 to TRBJ1-5, with a possible D match to TRBD1 (5 bases). The CDR3 has 11 amino acids. Trimming pared 6 bases from V and 7 bases from J, leaving 7 bases between. CDR1 and CDR2 (germline): MDHEN, SYDVKM. The CDR3 here is CASRRDQPQHF. In DNA, the CDR3 is TGTGCCAGCAGAAGGGACCAGCCCCAGCATTTT.

The chain recombines TRBV7-9 with TRBJ1-3; TRBD1 aligns across 8 bases. The CDR3 covers 15 residues. Germline V gives CDR1 SEHNR, CDR2 FQNEAQ (reference sequence). With 1 base clipped from V and 3 bases from J, the junction kept 2 bases outside the gene matches. CDR3 in DNA: TGTGCCAGCAGCTTAGAGACAGGGGTTGGAAACACCATATATTTT. It encodes CASSLETGVGNTIYF.

The chain has TRBV19 and TRBJ1-2; D gene ambiguous. The V gene lost 7 bases and the J gene lost 3 bases, with 9 bases spanning the gap. Germline loops: CDR1 LNHDA, CDR2 SQIVND (reference sequence). CDR3 length equals 12 residues. CDR3 protein: CASNSWDYGYTF. The CDR3, as DNA: TGTGCCAGTAACTCATGGGACTATGGCTACACCTTC.